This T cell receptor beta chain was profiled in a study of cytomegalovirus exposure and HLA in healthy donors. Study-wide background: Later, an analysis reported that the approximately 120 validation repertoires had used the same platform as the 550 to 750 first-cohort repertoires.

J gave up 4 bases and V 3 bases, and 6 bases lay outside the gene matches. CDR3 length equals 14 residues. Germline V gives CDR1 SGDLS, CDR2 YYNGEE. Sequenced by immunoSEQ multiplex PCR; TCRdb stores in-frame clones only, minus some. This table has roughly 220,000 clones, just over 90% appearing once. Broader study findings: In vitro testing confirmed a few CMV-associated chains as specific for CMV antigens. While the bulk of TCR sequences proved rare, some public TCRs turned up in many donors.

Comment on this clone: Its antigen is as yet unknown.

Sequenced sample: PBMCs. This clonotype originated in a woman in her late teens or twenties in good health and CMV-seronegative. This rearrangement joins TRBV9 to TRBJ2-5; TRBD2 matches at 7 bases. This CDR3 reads CASSAGTNGETQYF. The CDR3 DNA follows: TGTGCCAGCAGCGCCGGGACTAACGGAGAGACCCAGTACTTC.